The sample holds a few counts of the clone carrying this TCR beta chain. Its antigen is currently unknown. These data originate in a study of CD8 T cells in ankylosing spondylitis. Study-level findings and limits: Clones linked to disease, bearing a CD8+ phenotype, were relatively rare in peripheral blood.

By quantitative 5'-RACE with molecular barcodes, the TCR beta libraries were made. MiXCR, run by TCRdb on the 5' RACE reads, gives a single entry per CDR3 protein. This table holds 250,000 to 300,000 distinct CDR3 sequences, around 20% found once. V was shortened by 6 bases and J by 3 bases, with 14 bases between the two germline ends. Germline V gives CDR1 ENHRY, CDR2 SYGVKD. The CDR3 has 14 residues. This rearrangement joins TRBV10-3 to TRBJ1-1; the D gene is possibly TRBD1 (5 bases). Sequencing used blood, either unsorted or a sorted T cell fraction (not recorded which). The TCR comes from a male donor with ankylosing spondylitis or in good health (not recorded which). The CDR3 loop is CAISNQGTDTEAFF. The DNA of the CDR3 is TGTGCCATCAGCAACCAGGGTACGGACACTGAAGCTTTCTTT.